Listed below are T cell receptor beta chains from one sample, sequenced in a study of T cell responses to AZD1222 COVID-19 vaccine. The assay was immunoSEQ multiplex PCR, and TCRdb's table has in-frame clones only and misses some. The sample shows some 130,000 clones, 70% to 90% of them seen only once. The sequencing here drew on peripheral blood, taken on day 0 of AZD1222 vaccination. Receptors were obtained from an adult in good health. CDR3s include the opening cysteine and the closing phenylalanine or tryptophan. The D gene is left open where the match is weak. Clone size is given for some rows only: seen once, a few or many times, or a class if the clone is expanded.

cdr3_aa | cdr3_nt | v_call | clone_size | j_call | d_call
CASRATGGSVRGYTF | TGTGCCAGCAGGGCGACAGGGGGCTCGGTGCGGGGCTACACCTTC | TRBV28 | NA | TRBJ1-2 | TRBD1
CASSQDIGAGETQYF | TGTGCCAGCAGCCAAGATATAGGGGCCGGCGAGACCCAGTACTTC | TRBV4-2 | NA | TRBJ2-5 | NA
CASSDAGTGGETEAFF | TGTGCCAGCAGTGATGCCGGGACAGGGGGCGAAACTGAAGCTTTCTTT | TRBV6-1 | NA | TRBJ1-1 | TRBD1
CASSTWTGGPDTEAFF | TGTGCCAGCAGCACCTGGACAGGGGGGCCGGACACTGAAGCTTTCTTT | TRBV5-8 | NA | TRBJ1-1 | TRBD1
CASSVQGERNTIYF | TGTGCCAGCAGTGTACAGGGGGAGAGAAACACCATATATTTT | TRBV2 | NA | TRBJ1-3 | TRBD1
CAWGGYVNTEAFF | TGTGCCTGGGGCGGCTATGTGAACACTGAAGCTTTCTTT | TRBV30 | once | TRBJ1-1 | NA
CASSPTLGQGPMNTEAFF | TGTGCCAGTAGTCCAACCCTGGGACAGGGACCCATGAACACTGAAGCTTTCTTT | TRBV19 | NA | TRBJ1-1 | TRBD1
CASSTRLAGDHEQYF | TGTGCCAGTAGTACGAGACTAGCGGGGGACCACGAGCAGTACTTC | TRBV19 | NA | TRBJ2-7 | TRBD2
CASSLYGDSTEAFF | TGTGCCAGCAGCTTATATGGGGATTCGACTGAAGCTTTCTTT | TRBV11-2 | NA | TRBJ1-1 | NA
CASSLKSYRGGNSPLHF | TGTGCCAGCAGTTTAAAGTCCTACAGGGGAGGTAATTCACCCCTCCACTTT | TRBV27 | once | TRBJ1-6 | TRBD1
CASSAGGDSTFETQYF | TGTGCCAGCAGCGCAGGGGGGGACTCAACCTTTGAGACCCAGTACTTC | TRBV7-2 | NA | TRBJ2-5 | NA
CASSLLQGAWQPQHF | TGTGCCAGCAGCTTGTTACAGGGGGCCTGGCAGCCCCAGCATTTT | TRBV7-2 | NA | TRBJ1-5 | TRBD1
CASSSQGGGGNTIYF | TGTGCCAGCAGCTCCCAGGGAGGGGGCGGAAACACCATATATTTT | TRBV7-2 | NA | TRBJ1-3 | TRBD1
CASSVGLAGGNEQYF | TGTGCCAGCAGCGTAGGACTAGCGGGGGGCAACGAGCAGTACTTC | TRBV9 | NA | TRBJ2-7 | TRBD2
CASSVEDRYGYTF | TGTGCCAGCAGCGTAGAGGACCGTTATGGCTACACCTTC | TRBV9 | NA | TRBJ1-2 | NA
CASSPAGTSGANTGELFF | TGTGCCAGCTCACCTGCCGGGACTAGCGGAGCGAACACCGGGGAGCTGTTTTTT | TRBV18 | once | TRBJ2-2 | TRBD2
CASSPGQENYGYTF | TGTGCCAGCTCGCCGGGACAGGAGAACTATGGCTACACCTTC | TRBV18 | NA | TRBJ1-2 | TRBD1
CASSRQGNSGNTIYF | TGTGCCAGCAGCCGGCAGGGCAATTCTGGAAACACCATATATTTT | TRBV11-2 | NA | TRBJ1-3 | NA
CASSTLLLAATYEQYF | TGTGCCAGTAGTACCCTCTTGCTAGCGGCCACCTACGAGCAGTACTTC | TRBV19 | NA | TRBJ2-7 | TRBD2
CASVCLLSYNEQFF | TGTGCCAGCGTTTGTCTTCTTTCCTACAATGAGCAGTTCTTC | TRBV14 | NA | TRBJ2-1 | NA
CSVDGGSGANVLTF | TGCAGCGTTGATGGCGGCTCTGGGGCCAACGTCCTGACTTTC | TRBV29-1 | NA | TRBJ2-6 | NA
CASSSGTSILNEQFF | TGTGCCAGCAGCTCCGGAACCTCCATCCTCAATGAGCAGTTCTTC | TRBV5-6 | NA | TRBJ2-1 | NA
CSFERGIEQFF | TGCAGTTTTGAGCGGGGGATTGAGCAGTTCTTC | TRBV20-1 | NA | TRBJ2-1 | TRBD2
CASSLGRGSTEAFF | TGTGCCAGCAGCTTAGGAAGGGGGAGCACTGAAGCTTTCTTT | TRBV11-3 | NA | TRBJ1-1 | NA
CASSLLAGATDTQYF | TGCGCCAGCAGCCTCCTAGCGGGGGCCACAGATACGCAGTATTTT | TRBV4-1 | few | TRBJ2-3 | TRBD2
CASSPDSLTEAFF | TGTGCCAGCAGCCCGGACAGCCTCACTGAAGCTTTCTTT | TRBV6-2/TRBV6-3 | NA | TRBJ1-1 | NA
CASSPALGDRGPTNYGYTF | TGTGCCAGCTCACCCGCCTTGGGGGACAGGGGACCAACTAACTATGGCTACACCTTC | TRBV18 | once | TRBJ1-2 | TRBD1
CASSDPWGYNEQFF | TGTGCCAGCAGTGATCCCTGGGGGTACAATGAGCAGTTCTTC | TRBV6-1 | NA | TRBJ2-1 | NA
CASLDREGNTIYF | TGTGCCAGCCTCGACAGGGAGGGAAACACCATATATTTT | TRBV28 | NA | TRBJ1-3 | TRBD1
CASSGVGVEKLFF | TGTGCCAGCAGCGGGGTTGGAGTGGAAAAACTGTTTTTT | TRBV2 | few | TRBJ1-4 | NA
CASRYWTGHNYGYTF | TGTGCCAGCAGATACTGGACAGGCCACAACTATGGCTACACCTTC | TRBV6-5 | once | TRBJ1-2 | TRBD1
CASSERGFNQPQHF | TGTGCCAGCAGTGAACGGGGGTTCAATCAGCCCCAGCATTTT | TRBV6-1 | NA | TRBJ1-5 | NA
CASSDGGLGRPYNEQFF | TGTGCCAGCAGCGACGGCGGACTAGGACGGCCCTACAATGAGCAGTTCTTC | TRBV6-4 | NA | TRBJ2-1 | TRBD2
CRAGEQYF | TGCAGGGCTGGCGAGCAGTACTTC | TRBV20-1 | NA | TRBJ2-7 | NA
CASSFGPLTEAFF | TGTGCCAGCAGCTTTGGGCCACTTACTGAAGCTTTCTTT | TRBV11-3 | NA | TRBJ1-1 | NA
CASSPLLFSTDTQYF | TGTGCCAGCAGCCCCCTGTTGTTTAGCACAGATACGCAGTATTTT | TRBV9 | NA | TRBJ2-3 | NA
CASSSDRPDQPQHF | TGTGCCAGCAGTTCCGATCGGCCGGACCAGCCCCAGCATTTT | TRBV27 | NA | TRBJ1-5 | NA
CASSFNLDLLRGYNEQFF | TGTGCCAGCAGTTTTAATTTGGATCTCTTAAGGGGGTACAATGAGCAGTTCTTC | TRBV28 | NA | TRBJ2-1 | NA
CASSLVGQGAGGYTF | TGTGCCAGCAGCTTAGTCGGACAGGGGGCGGGTGGCTACACCTTC | TRBV7-2 | NA | TRBJ1-2 | TRBD1
CASSLDRVGYTF | TGCGCCAGCAGCTTGGACAGGGTTGGCTACACCTTC | TRBV5-1 | NA | TRBJ1-2 | NA
CASSDTPLAGGADTQYF | TGTGCCAGCAGTGATACCCCTTTAGCGGGGGGGGCAGATACGCAGTATTTT | TRBV2 | once | TRBJ2-3 | TRBD2
CASSQDRVTLLSGNTIYF | TGTGCCAGCAGCCAGGACAGGGTAACCCTTCTCTCTGGAAACACCATATATTTT | TRBV7-8 | NA | TRBJ1-3 | TRBD1
CASSVQRGGQETQYF | TGTGCCAGCAGCGTCCAGCGGGGGGGTCAAGAGACCCAGTACTTC | TRBV9 | NA | TRBJ2-5 | TRBD2
CSAWAEEQYF | TGCAGTGCGTGGGCAGAGGAGCAGTACTTC | TRBV20-1 | NA | TRBJ2-7 | NA
CASSFIRRDTQYF | TGTGCCAGCAGCTTTATCAGGAGAGATACGCAGTATTTT | TRBV7-2 | NA | TRBJ2-3 | NA
CSVVQGDTGELFF | TGCAGCGTTGTCCAGGGCGATACCGGGGAGCTGTTTTTT | TRBV29-1 | NA | TRBJ2-2 | NA
CATSETGYEQYF | TGTGCCACCAGTGAGACAGGTTACGAGCAGTACTTC | TRBV24-1 | NA | TRBJ2-7 | NA
CASSLNKRRGGYEQYF | TGTGCCAGCAGCTTGAATAAACGTCGAGGGGGCTACGAGCAGTACTTC | TRBV5-6 | NA | TRBJ2-7 | NA
CASSLGQGFGYGYTF | TGCGCCAGCAGCTTGGGACAGGGGTTTGGCTATGGCTACACCTTC | TRBV5-1 | NA | TRBJ1-2 | TRBD1
CASSTGVISGNTIYF | TGTGCCAGCAGCACAGGAGTTATTTCTGGAAACACCATATATTTT | TRBV9 | NA | TRBJ1-3 | NA
CASGGGEAFF | TGTGCCAGCGGCGGCGGTGAAGCTTTCTTT | TRBV2 | NA | TRBJ1-1 | NA
CASSANRDGYTF | TGCGCCAGCAGCGCCAACAGGGACGGCTACACCTTC | TRBV5-1 | NA | TRBJ1-2 | NA
CASKEVGGNEQFF | TGTGCCAGCAAGGAGGTCGGGGGCAATGAGCAGTTCTTC | TRBV3-1/TRBV3-2 | once | TRBJ2-1 | NA
CARSLGGGNQPQHF | TGCGCCCGCAGCTTGGGGGGGGGCAATCAGCCCCAGCATTTT | TRBV5-1 | NA | TRBJ1-5 | NA
CASSQGETTGELFF | TGTGCCAGCAGCCAAGGAGAAACAACCGGGGAGCTGTTTTTT | TRBV4-2 | NA | TRBJ2-2 | NA
CASNSEQGSYEQYF | TGTGCCAGCAACTCGGAACAGGGATCTTACGAGCAGTACTTC | TRBV6-5 | NA | TRBJ2-7 | NA
CASSLGSSNYGYTF | TGTGCCAGCAGCTTAGGAAGCAGTAACTATGGCTACACCTTC | TRBV7-6 | once | TRBJ1-2 | NA
CASSLMEGVYNEQFF | TGTGCCAGCAGCTTAATGGAGGGGGTGTATAATGAGCAGTTCTTC | TRBV7-2 | NA | TRBJ2-1 | NA
CASMGYNEQFF | TGTGCCAGCATGGGATACAATGAGCAGTTCTTC | TRBV12-3/TRBV12-4 | NA | TRBJ2-1 | NA
CASSLGEGSGELFF | TGCGCCAGCAGCTTGGGTGAGGGATCCGGGGAGCTGTTTTTT | TRBV5-1 | NA | TRBJ2-2 | NA